This entry concerns a single T cell receptor beta chain. Its target is unknown. These data originate in a study of cytomegalovirus exposure and HLA in healthy donors. Study-wide context: Earlier work reported 100 million or so unique TCR beta sequences from 150 million to 200 million T cells. Membership in the Caucasian-associated ancestry cluster was found for 75% to 90% of around 380 genotyped donors. Findings and caveats of the study: The authors later linked a missense DCLRE1C variant to TCR beta V- and J-gene trimming.

Amplification used 60 Vbeta primers and 13 Jbeta primers. Here immunoSEQ multiplex PCR was the method, and the copy in TCRdb shows in-frame clones only, minus some. The repertoire consists of about 160,000 clones, with 79% occurring once and the leading ten covering around 6.3%. The ends were cut back, 2 bases at V and 3 bases at J, with 11 bases in the middle. CDR1 is MNHEY and CDR2 is SVGAGI in the germline V gene. The CDR3 loop spans 15 amino acids. The chain recombines TRBV6-5 with TRBJ2-1, with D possibly matching TRBD1 (6 bases). The TCR sequence derives from a man aged 45-60 years in good health and CMV-seropositive. Material for sequencing was PBMCs. The CDR3 reads CASSYRAGDYNEQFF. CDR3 coding DNA: TGTGCCAGCAGTTACCGGGCAGGGGACTACAATGAGCAGTTCTTC.